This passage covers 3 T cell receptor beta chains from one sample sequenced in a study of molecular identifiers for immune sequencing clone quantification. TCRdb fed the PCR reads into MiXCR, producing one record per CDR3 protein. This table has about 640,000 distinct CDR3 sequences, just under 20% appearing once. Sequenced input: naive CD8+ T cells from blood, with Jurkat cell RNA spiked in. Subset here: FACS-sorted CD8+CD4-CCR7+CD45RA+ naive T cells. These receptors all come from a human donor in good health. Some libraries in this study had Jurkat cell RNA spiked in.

The CDR3 loop is CASSEERGQGYTGELFF. CDR3 in DNA: TGTGCCAGCAGTGAAGAGCGGGGACAGGGGTACACCGGGGAGCTGTTTTTT. The rearrangement uses TRBV2 and TRBJ2-2; 10 bases agree with TRBD1. This CDR3 has 17 residues. The germline CDR1 and CDR2 sequences are SNHLY and FYNNEI. V was pared by 1 base and J by 3 bases, with 5 bases of the junction left unmatched.

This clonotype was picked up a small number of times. The CDR3 DNA is TGTGCCAGCAGCTTAGGAGCGCGGGTAGGCAGGGACGGCACTGAAGCTTTCTTT. Protein sequence: CASSLGARVGRDGTEAFF. V is TRBV13 and J is TRBJ1-1; perhaps TRBD1 as D (5 bases). The ends were cut back, 0 bases at V and 4 bases at J, with 21 bases in the middle. The germline V gene has CDR1 PRHDT and CDR2 FYEKMQ (reference sequence). The CDR3 is 18 residues long.

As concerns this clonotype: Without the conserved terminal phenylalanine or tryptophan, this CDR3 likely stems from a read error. The CDR3 loop is CASSLEAGLETQYL. The CDR3 region has the DNA TGTGCCAGCAGCTTAGAAGCGGGGCTAGAGACCCAGTACCTC. The chain recombines TRBV11-2 with TRBJ2-5, with 7 bases identical to TRBD2. This CDR3 comprises 14 residues. V lost 0 bases, J lost 4 bases, and 2 bases stayed unmatched. Germline V lookup: CDR1 SGHAT, CDR2 FQNNGV.